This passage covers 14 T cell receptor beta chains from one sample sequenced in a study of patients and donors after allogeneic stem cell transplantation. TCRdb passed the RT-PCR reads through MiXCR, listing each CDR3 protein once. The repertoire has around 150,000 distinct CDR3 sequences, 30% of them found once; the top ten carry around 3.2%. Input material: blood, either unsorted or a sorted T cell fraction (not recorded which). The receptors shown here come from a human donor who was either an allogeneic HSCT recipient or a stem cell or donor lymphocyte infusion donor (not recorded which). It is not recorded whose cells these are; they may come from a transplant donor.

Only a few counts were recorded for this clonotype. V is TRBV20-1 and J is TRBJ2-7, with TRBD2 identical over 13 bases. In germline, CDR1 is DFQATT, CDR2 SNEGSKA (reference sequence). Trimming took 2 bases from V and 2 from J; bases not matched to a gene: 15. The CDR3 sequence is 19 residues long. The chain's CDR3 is CSARSGMTSGRKRAYEQYF. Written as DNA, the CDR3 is TGCAGTGCTAGATCCGGAATGACTAGCGGGAGGAAACGGGCCTACGAGCAGTACTTC.

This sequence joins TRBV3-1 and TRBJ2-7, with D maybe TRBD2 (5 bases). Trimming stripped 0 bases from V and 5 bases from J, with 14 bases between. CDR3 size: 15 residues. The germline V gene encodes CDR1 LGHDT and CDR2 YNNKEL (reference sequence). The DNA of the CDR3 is TGTGCCAGCAGCCAAGAGGTATCGGGAAGAAACGAGCAGTACTTC. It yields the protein CASSQEVSGRNEQYF.

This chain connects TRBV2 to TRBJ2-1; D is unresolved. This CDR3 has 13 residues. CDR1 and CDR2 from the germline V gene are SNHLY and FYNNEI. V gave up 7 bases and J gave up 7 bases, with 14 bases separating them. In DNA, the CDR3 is TGTGCCAGCATTCCGCTACCCTCTAATGAGCAGTTCTTC. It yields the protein CASIPLPSNEQFF.

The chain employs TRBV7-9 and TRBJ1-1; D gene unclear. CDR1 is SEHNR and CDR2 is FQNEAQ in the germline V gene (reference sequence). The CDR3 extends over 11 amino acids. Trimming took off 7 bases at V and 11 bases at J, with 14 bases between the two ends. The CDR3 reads CASTQAPGAFF. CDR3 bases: TGTGCCAGCACCCAAGCACCTGGGGCTTTCTTT.

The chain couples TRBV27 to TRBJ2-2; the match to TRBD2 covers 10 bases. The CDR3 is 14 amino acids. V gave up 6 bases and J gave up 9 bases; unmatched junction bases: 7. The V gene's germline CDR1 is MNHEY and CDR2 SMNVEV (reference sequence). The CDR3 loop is CASSPLAGAWELFF. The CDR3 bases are TGTGCCAGCAGCCCTCTAGCGGGAGCTTGGGAGCTGTTTTTT.

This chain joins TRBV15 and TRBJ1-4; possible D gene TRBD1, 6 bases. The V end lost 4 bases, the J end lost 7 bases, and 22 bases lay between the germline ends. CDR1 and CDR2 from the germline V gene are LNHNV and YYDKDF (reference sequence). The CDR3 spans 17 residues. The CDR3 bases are TGTGCCACCAGCACAACTCGATGGACAGCTCCCGGTGAAAAACTGTTTTTT. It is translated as CATSTTRWTAPGEKLFF.

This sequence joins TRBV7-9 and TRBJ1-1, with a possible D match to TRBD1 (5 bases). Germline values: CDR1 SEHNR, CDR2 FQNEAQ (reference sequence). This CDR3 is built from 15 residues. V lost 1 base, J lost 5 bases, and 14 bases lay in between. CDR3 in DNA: TGTGCCAGCAGCTTAGTCAGTAGGGGAGGTACTGAAGCTTTCTTT. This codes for CASSLVSRGGTEAFF.

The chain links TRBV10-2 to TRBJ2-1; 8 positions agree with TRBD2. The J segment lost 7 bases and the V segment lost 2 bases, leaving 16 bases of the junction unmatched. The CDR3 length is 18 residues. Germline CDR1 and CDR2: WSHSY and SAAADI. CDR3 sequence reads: CASSEVAGLSSLDNEQFF. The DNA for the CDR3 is TGCGCCAGCAGTGAGGTAGCGGGATTGAGTTCGCTCGATAATGAGCAGTTCTTC.

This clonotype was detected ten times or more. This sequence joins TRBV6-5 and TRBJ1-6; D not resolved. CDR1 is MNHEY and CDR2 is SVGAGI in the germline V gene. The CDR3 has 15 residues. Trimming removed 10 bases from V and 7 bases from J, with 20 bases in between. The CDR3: CATSFAPDLNSPLHF. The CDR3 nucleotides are TGTGCCACCTCTTTCGCCCCAGACCTGAATTCACCCCTCCACTTT.

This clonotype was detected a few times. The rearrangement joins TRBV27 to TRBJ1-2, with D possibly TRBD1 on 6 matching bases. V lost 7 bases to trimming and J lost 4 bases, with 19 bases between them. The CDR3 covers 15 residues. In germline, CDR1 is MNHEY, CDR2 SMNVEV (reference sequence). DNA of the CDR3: TGTGCCAGCACTCGCGGGGGCAGTGGGCTCTATGGCTACACCTTC. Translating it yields CASTRGGSGLYGYTF.

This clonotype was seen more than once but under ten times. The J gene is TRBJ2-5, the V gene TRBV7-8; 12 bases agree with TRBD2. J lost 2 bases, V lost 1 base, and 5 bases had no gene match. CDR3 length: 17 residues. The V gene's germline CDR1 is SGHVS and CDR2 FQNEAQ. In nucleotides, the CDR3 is TGTGCCAGCAGCTTAGGTTCTAGCGGGAGGGCACAAGAGACCCAGTACTTC. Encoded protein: CASSLGSSGRAQETQYF. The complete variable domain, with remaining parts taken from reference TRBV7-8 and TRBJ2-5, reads GAGVSQSPRYKVAKRGQDVALRCDPISGHVSLFWYQQALGQGPEFLTYFQNEAQLDKSGLPSDRFFAERPEGSVSTLKIQRTQQEDSAVYLCASSLGSSGRAQETQYFGPGTRLLVL.

The CDR3 DNA sequence: TGTGCCAGCAGTTACTCGAGGCAGTCGAACACTGAAGCTTTCTTT. This encodes CASSYSRQSNTEAFF. V gene TRBV6-6 combines with J gene TRBJ1-1; D unresolved. Looked up from germline, CDR1 is MNHNY and CDR2 is SVGAGI (reference sequence). The CDR3 length is 15 residues. Trimming removed 0 bases from V and 1 base from J, with 9 bases in between.

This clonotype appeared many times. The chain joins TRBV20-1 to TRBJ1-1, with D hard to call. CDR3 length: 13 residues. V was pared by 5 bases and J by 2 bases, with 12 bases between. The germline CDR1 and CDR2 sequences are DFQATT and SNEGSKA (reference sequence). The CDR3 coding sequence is TGCAGTGCTCGACAAACGGGCAACACTGAAGCTTTCTTT. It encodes CSARQTGNTEAFF.

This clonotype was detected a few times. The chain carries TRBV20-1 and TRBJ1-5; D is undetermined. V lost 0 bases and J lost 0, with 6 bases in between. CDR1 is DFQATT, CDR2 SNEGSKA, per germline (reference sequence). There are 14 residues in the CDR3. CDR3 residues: CSAREGYSNQPQHF. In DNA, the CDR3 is TGCAGTGCTAGAGAGGGCTATAGCAATCAGCCCCAGCATTTT.